These 10 T cell receptor beta chains were sequenced from one sample in a study of blood T cell repertoires in COVID-19. Only in-frame clones appear in the TCRdb table, and some are missing; sequencing was by immunoSEQ multiplex PCR. The table includes approximately 380,000 clones, more than 85% detected once. The sequenced material came from PBMCs or T cells enriched from blood (not recorded which). The receptors come from a middle-aged woman who had been exposed to COVID-19.

The V call is TRBV19, the J call TRBJ1-5; D is perhaps TRBD1 (5 bases). This CDR3 region has 14 residues. Trimming took off 8 bases at V and 9 bases at J, with 20 bases between the two ends. Germline CDR1 is LNHDA and CDR2 is SQIVND (reference sequence). CDR3 loop: CASPTEGPGGPQHF. In DNA, the CDR3 is TGTGCCAGTCCCACGGAGGGGCCGGGGGGGCCCCAGCATTTT.

V and J are TRBV24-1 and TRBJ2-7; 7 bases map to TRBD1. V lost 4 bases and J lost 6; bases outside the gene matches: 5. CDR1 is KGHDR, CDR2 SFDVKD, per germline. The CDR3 has 13 residues. CDR3: CATSETGTVEQYF. CDR3 DNA: TGTGCCACCAGTGAAACCGGGACAGTCGAGCAGTACTTC.

In the case of this clone: Sequence at one end of the junction differs from germline and may be a read error. The V call is TRBV7-7, the J call TRBJ1-2; possible D gene TRBD1, 6 bases. This CDR3 has 18 residues. Germline loops: CDR1 SSHAT, CDR2 FNYEAQ (reference sequence). The CDR3 DNA follows: TGTGCTAGCAGCCCCCTCCTCGAGGACGGGGGGCGAAAAGATGGCTACACCTTC. Its translation: CASSPLLEDGGRKDGYTF.

This chain joins TRBV24-1 and TRBJ2-2, with TRBD1 matching 7 bases. Germline lookup yields CDR1 KGHDR and CDR2 SFDVKD. Trimming took 0 bases from V and 6 from J; bases not matched to a gene: 3. This CDR3 is 15 amino acids long. The CDR3 sequence: CATSDLIQGAGELFF. The CDR3 DNA follows: TGTGCCACCAGTGATTTGATCCAGGGGGCCGGGGAGCTGTTTTTT.

The chain couples TRBV3-1 (or the pseudogene TRBV3-2) to TRBJ1-2; 10 nucleotides align to TRBD1. J lost 7 bases, V lost 4 bases, and 3 bases had no gene match. The germline gives CDR1 LGHDT, CDR2 YNNKEL (reference sequence). The CDR3 totals 13 residues. The CDR3 loop is CASSRQGAIGYTF. The CDR3 region has the DNA TGTGCCAGCAGCCGACAGGGGGCGATTGGCTACACCTTC.

The rearrangement links TRBV29-1 to TRBJ1-4; 8 nucleotides agree with TRBD1. Germline-derived CDR1 and CDR2 are SQVTM and ANQGSEA. The CDR3 length is 17 residues. V trimming: 4 bases; J trimming: 8 bases; junction bases outside the gene matches: 18. CDR3 DNA: TGCAGCGTTGGCGGGAGCTCCCAGACAGGGGCGGGGGAAAAACTGTTTTTT. Encoded protein: CSVGGSSQTGAGEKLFF.

The J gene is TRBJ1-5, the V gene TRBV24-1; 8 bases fit TRBD1. This CDR3 contains 15 residues. Germline V gives CDR1 KGHDR, CDR2 SFDVKD. The junction had 4 bases not matched to a gene; V was cut back by 4 bases and J by 3 bases. Here the CDR3 reads CATSERTGYNQPQHF. The CDR3, as DNA: TGTGCCACCAGTGAGCGGACAGGGTACAATCAGCCCCAGCATTTT.

This clone was seen only once. The gene calls are TRBV19 and TRBJ1-4; tentatively, D is TRBD1 (6 bases). The ends were cut back, 5 bases at V and 0 bases at J, with 10 bases in the middle. Germline V gene lookup returns CDR1 LNHDA and CDR2 SQIVND (reference sequence). The CDR3 is made up of 15 amino acids. The CDR3 loop reads CASSPTGPTNEKLFF. CDR3 nucleotide sequence: TGTGCCAGTAGTCCGACAGGCCCAACTAATGAAAAACTGTTTTTT.

This rearrangement joins TRBV3-1 (or the pseudogene TRBV3-2) to TRBJ1-2, with D perhaps matching TRBD1 (6 bases). V shed 3 bases and J shed 8 bases, with 16 bases lying between them. This CDR3 region has 14 residues. Germline loops: CDR1 LGHDT, CDR2 YNNKEL (reference sequence). The CDR3 DNA sequence: TGTGCCAGCAGCCATATTTCAGGGGCTGGGGGCTACACCTTC. Protein: CASSHISGAGGYTF.

V usage is TRBV19 and J usage is TRBJ1-5, with TRBD1 identical over 7 bases. This CDR3 contains 14 residues. V shed 5 bases, J shed 9 bases, and the junction held 10 bases outside the gene matches. Germline V CDR1 and CDR2: LNHDA, SQIVND (reference sequence). The CDR3 is CASSGRQGLGPQHF. CDR3 DNA sequence: TGTGCCAGTAGTGGAAGACAGGGTTTAGGGCCCCAGCATTTT.